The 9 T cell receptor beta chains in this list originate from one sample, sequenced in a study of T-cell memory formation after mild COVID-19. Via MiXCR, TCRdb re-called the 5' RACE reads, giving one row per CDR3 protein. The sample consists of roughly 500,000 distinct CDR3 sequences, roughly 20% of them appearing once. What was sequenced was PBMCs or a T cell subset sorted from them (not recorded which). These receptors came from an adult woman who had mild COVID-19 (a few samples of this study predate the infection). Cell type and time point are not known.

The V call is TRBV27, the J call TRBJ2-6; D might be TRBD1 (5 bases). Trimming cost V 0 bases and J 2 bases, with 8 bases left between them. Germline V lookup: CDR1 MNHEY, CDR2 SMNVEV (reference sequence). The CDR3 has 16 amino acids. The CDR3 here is CASSLSVRAGANVLTF. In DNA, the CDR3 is TGTGCCAGCAGTTTATCGGTCAGGGCTGGGGCCAACGTCCTGACTTTC.

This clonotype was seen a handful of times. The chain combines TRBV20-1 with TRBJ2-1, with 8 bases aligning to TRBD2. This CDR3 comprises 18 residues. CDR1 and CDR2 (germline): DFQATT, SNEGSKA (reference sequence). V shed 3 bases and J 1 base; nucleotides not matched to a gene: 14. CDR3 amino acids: CSASYPGGPSGSYNEQFF. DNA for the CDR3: TGCAGTGCTAGTTATCCGGGGGGGCCTTCGGGGTCCTACAATGAGCAGTTCTTC.

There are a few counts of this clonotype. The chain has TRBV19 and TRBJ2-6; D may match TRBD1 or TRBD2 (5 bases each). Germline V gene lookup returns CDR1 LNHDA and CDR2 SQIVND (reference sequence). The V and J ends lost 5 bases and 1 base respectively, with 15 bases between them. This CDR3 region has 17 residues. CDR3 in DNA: TGTGCCAGTAGTGATCCGGGACGCCCATCTGGGGCCAACGTCCTGACTTTC. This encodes CASSDPGRPSGANVLTF.

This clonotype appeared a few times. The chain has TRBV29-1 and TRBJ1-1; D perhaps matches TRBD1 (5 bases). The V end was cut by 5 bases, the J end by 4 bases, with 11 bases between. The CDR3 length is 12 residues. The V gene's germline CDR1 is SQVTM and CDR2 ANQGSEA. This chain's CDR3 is CSVTGTATEAFF. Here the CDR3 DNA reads TGCAGCGTTACCGGGACGGCCACTGAAGCTTTCTTT. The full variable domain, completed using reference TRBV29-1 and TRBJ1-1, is SAVISQKPSRDICQRGTSLTIQCQVDSQVTMMFWYRQQPGQSLTLIATANQGSEATYESGFVIDKFPISRPNLTFSTLTVSNMSPEDSSIYLCSVTGTATEAFFGQGTRLTVV.

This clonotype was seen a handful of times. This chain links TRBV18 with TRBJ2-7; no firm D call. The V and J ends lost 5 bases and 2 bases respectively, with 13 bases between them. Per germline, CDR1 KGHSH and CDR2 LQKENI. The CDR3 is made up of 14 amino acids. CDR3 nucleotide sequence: TGTGCCAGCTCATCCAGGACCTCTGCCTACGAGCAGTACTTC. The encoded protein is CASSSRTSAYEQYF.

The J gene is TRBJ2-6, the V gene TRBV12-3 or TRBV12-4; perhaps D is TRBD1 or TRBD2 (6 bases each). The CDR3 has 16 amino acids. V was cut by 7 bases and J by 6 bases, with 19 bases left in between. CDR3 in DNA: TGTGCCAGCACCTCTCCACAGGGAGGACAGGCCAACGTCCTGACTTTC. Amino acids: CASTSPQGGQANVLTF.

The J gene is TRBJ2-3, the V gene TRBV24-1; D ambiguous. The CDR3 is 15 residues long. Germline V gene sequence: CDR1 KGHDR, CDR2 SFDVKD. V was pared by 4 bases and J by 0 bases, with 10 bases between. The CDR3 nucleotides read TGTGCCACCAGTGAACAGTACCACAGCACAGATACGCAGTATTTT. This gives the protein CATSEQYHSTDTQYF.

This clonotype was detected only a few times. Here the CDR3 reads CATSSRLAGVNEQFF. In DNA, the CDR3 is TGTGCCACCAGTTCAAGACTAGCGGGGGTCAATGAGCAGTTCTTC. The gene calls are TRBV24-1 and TRBJ2-1; 12 bases are a match to TRBD2. The CDR3 spans 15 residues. J was trimmed by 6 bases and V by 6 bases; bases with no gene match: 5. Germline CDR1 is KGHDR and CDR2 is SFDVKD.

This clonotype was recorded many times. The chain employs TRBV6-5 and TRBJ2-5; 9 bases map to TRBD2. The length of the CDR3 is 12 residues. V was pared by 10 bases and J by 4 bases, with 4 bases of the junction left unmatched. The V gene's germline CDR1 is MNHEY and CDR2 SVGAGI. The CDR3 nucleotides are TGTGCCACCGCGGGAGGGCGAGAGACCCAGTACTTC. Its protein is CATAGGRETQYF.